What follows are 15 T cell receptor beta chains derived from one specimen sequenced in a study of blood T cell repertoires in COVID-19. Repertoires were generated with immunoSEQ multiplex PCR, while TCRdb's copy carries only in-frame clones and drops some. Among about 380,000 clones listed, 75% to 90% were seen once. The sample was peripheral blood. The receptors originated from a woman aged 18-30 years with acute or convalescent COVID-19.

The chain is built from TRBV7-2 and TRBJ1-2; no definite D call. Trimming shortened V by 4 bases and J by 3 bases, and 9 bases separated the two germline ends. The CDR3 contains 13 residues. Germline V lookup: CDR1 SGHTA, CDR2 FQGNSA. CDR3 nucleotides: TGTGCCAGCAGCTCAAGACGGGACTATGGCTACACCTTC. This gives the protein CASSSRRDYGYTF.

V usage is TRBV9 and J usage is TRBJ2-5, with TRBD1 as a possible D gene (7 bases). Germline assignment: CDR1 SGDLS and CDR2 YYNGEE. The CDR3 is made up of 13 amino acids. Trimming took off 4 bases at V and 4 bases at J, with 11 bases between the two ends. The CDR3 loop is CASSSGGPETQYF. CDR3 in DNA: TGTGCCAGCAGCTCAGGGGGGCCAGAGACCCAGTACTTC.

The chain is built from TRBV6-5 and TRBJ1-1, with 10 bases identical to TRBD1. V lost 6 bases to trimming and J lost 11 bases; unmatched junction nucleotides: 12. The CDR3 length is 14 residues. Germline V CDR1 and CDR2: MNHEY, SVGAGI. CDR3 loop: CASSRAPGTGDAFF. DNA of the CDR3: TGTGCCAGCAGCCGCGCCCCCGGGACAGGGGATGCTTTCTTT.

The chain joins TRBV19 to TRBJ1-4, with D unresolved. The ends were cut back, 8 bases at V and 0 bases at J, with 16 bases in the middle. The CDR3 runs to 16 residues. The V gene's germline CDR1 is LNHDA and CDR2 SQIVND (reference sequence). The CDR3 loop reads CASAQRAGTTNEKLFF. CDR3 coding DNA: TGTGCCAGTGCGCAGAGGGCGGGCACAACTAATGAAAAACTGTTTTTT.

In this sample, this clone turned up once. CDR3 amino acids: CASSYPRGELFF. The CDR3 DNA reads TGTGCCAGCAGCTACCCTCGGGGGGAGCTGTTTTTT. This chain links TRBV5-6 with TRBJ2-2, with no clear D. The CDR3 extends over 12 amino acids. CDR1 and CDR2 (germline): SGHDT, YYEEEE. V was trimmed by 3 bases and J by 8 bases, leaving 8 bases between them.

J is TRBJ1-6 and V is TRBV13; no reliable D call. Germline CDR1 is PRHDT and CDR2 is FYEKMQ (reference sequence). V was shortened by 7 bases and J by 5 bases, with 12 bases between the two germline ends. CDR3 length: 14 amino acids. The DNA of the CDR3 is TGTGCCAGCACCCACCGGTCGCATAATTCACCCCTCCACTTT. It translates to CASTHRSHNSPLHF.

The chain is built from TRBV7-9 and TRBJ2-3; 11 bases line up with TRBD2. Germline V lookup: CDR1 SEHNR, CDR2 FQNEAQ (reference sequence). V lost 5 bases, J lost 1 base, and 5 bases stayed unmatched. The CDR3 is 16 amino acids. CDR3 region: CASSLTSGARTDTQYF. CDR3 bases: TGTGCCAGCAGCCTGACTAGCGGGGCCCGCACAGATACGCAGTATTTT.

The chain carries TRBV5-1 and TRBJ2-5; 11 positions match TRBD1. The CDR3 runs 16 residues. Germline CDR1 and CDR2: SGHRS and YFSETQ. Germline trimming cut 4 bases from V and 5 bases from J; bases unmatched to any gene: 10. The DNA of the CDR3 is TGCGCCAGCAGCGTTGGGACAGGGGGGATAGGGGAGACCCAGTACTTC. Amino acids: CASSVGTGGIGETQYF.

The chain employs TRBV7-2 and TRBJ2-2; 9 bases fit TRBD1. V was pared by 6 bases and J by 7 bases, with 12 bases of the junction left unmatched. Germline V gives CDR1 SGHTA, CDR2 FQGNSA. There are 16 residues in the CDR3. The CDR3 sequence: CASRRGQGTTGGELFF. CDR3 nucleotides: TGTGCCAGCAGGCGGGGACAGGGTACAACCGGCGGGGAGCTGTTTTTT. Together with reference TRBV7-2 and TRBJ2-2, the CDR3 gives the full variable domain: GAGVSQSPSNKVTEKGKDVELRCDPISGHTALYWYRQSLGQGLEFLIYFQGNSAPDKSGLPSDRFSAERTGGSVSTLTIQRTQQEDSAVYLCASRRGQGTTGGELFFGEGSRLTVL.

The rearrangement uses TRBV6-5 and TRBJ2-7, with D tentatively TRBD2 (5 bases). Trimming stripped 5 bases from V and 2 bases from J, with 16 bases between. CDR3 length equals 15 residues. The germline V gene encodes CDR1 MNHEY and CDR2 SVGAGI. The CDR3 protein is CASSPESSSAYEQYF. The DNA for the CDR3 is TGTGCCAGCAGTCCCGAATCTAGCTCAGCCTACGAGCAGTACTTC.

J is TRBJ1-1 and V is TRBV28; the D gene is possibly TRBD1 (5 bases). There are 15 residues in the CDR3. With 2 bases removed from V and 0 bases from J, the gap between germline ends came to 10 bases. CDR1 and CDR2 from the germline V gene are MDHEN and SYDVKM. The CDR3 DNA reads TGTGCCAGCAGTTTAAAGCAGGACATGAACACTGAAGCTTTCTTT. The encoded protein is CASSLKQDMNTEAFF.

This clone was picked up a small number of times. The rearrangement links TRBV7-9 to TRBJ1-1; D possibly corresponds to TRBD1 (6 bases). V was cut by 1 base and J by 6 bases, with 12 bases left in between. Per the germline V gene, CDR1 is SEHNR and CDR2 is FQNEAQ (reference sequence). The CDR3 contains 14 residues. DNA of the CDR3: TGTGCCAGCAGCTTAGGGGTCGGGGGGCCTGAAGCTTTCTTT. This gives the protein CASSLGVGGPEAFF.

The gene calls are TRBV10-2 and TRBJ2-1; TRBD2 matches 13 bases. V dropped 7 bases and J dropped 0; count of bases not matched to a gene: 9. The CDR3 totals 18 residues. Germline V gives CDR1 WSHSY, CDR2 SAAADI. In DNA form, the CDR3 reads TGCGCCAGCAATGGGGGGACTAGCGGGATTAGCTCCTACAATGAGCAGTTCTTC. Translation gives CASNGGTSGISSYNEQFF.

This clone appeared a single time. The rearrangement uses TRBV30 and TRBJ2-7, with a tentative D call TRBD2 (6 bases). Per germline, CDR1 GTSNPN and CDR2 SVGIG (reference sequence). CDR3 size: 14 residues. Trimming took 1 base from V and 0 from J, leaving 10 bases between them. Written as DNA, the CDR3 is TGTGCCTGGAGTGACGGGGGAAGCTCCTACGAGCAGTACTTC. Translating it yields CAWSDGGSSYEQYF.

The J gene is TRBJ2-7, the V gene TRBV19, with 7 bases identical to TRBD1. In germline, CDR1 is LNHDA, CDR2 SQIVND (reference sequence). The V gene end was trimmed by 1 base and the J gene end by 0 bases; junction bases not matched to a gene: 3. This CDR3 region has 15 residues. CDR3 region: CASSIGDSNSYEQYF. The CDR3 nucleotides are TGTGCCAGTAGTATAGGGGACAGCAACTCCTACGAGCAGTACTTC.